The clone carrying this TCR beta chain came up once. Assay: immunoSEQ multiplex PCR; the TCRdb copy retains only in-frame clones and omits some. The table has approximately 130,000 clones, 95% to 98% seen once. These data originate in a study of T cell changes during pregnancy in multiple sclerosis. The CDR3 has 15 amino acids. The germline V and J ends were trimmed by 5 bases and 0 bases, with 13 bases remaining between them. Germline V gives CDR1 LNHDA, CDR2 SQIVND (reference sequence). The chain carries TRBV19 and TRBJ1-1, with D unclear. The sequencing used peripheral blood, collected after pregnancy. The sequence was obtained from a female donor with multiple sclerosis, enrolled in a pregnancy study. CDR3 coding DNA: TGTGCCAGTAGTGATTCTGAGTATATGAACACTGAAGCTTTCTTT. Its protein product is CASSDSEYMNTEAFF.